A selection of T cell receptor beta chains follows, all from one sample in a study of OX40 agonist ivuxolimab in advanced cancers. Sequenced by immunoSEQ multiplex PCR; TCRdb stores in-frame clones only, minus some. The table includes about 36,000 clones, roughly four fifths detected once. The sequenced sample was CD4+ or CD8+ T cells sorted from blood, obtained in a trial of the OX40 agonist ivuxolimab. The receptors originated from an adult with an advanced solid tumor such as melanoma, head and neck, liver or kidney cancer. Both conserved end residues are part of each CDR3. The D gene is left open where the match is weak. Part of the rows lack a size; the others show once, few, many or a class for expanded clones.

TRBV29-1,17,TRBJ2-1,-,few,CSVEGAAGGPPYNEQFF,TGCAGCGTTGAAGGAGCGGCTGGGGGTCCACCCTACAATGAGCAGTTCTTC
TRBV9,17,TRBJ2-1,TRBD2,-,CASSFSGLADSYNEQFF,TGTGCCAGCAGCTTCAGCGGACTAGCGGACTCCTACAATGAGCAGTTCTTC
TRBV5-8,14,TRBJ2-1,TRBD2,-,CASSLAGGSNEQFF,TGTGCCAGCAGCTTAGCGGGAGGATCCAATGAGCAGTTCTTC
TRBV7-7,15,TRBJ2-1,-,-,CASSLRRGKGNEQFF,TGTGCCAGCAGCCTCCGCCGCGGGAAGGGAAATGAGCAGTTCTTC
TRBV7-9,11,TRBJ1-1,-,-,CASSLGGEAFF,TGTGCCAGCAGCTTAGGGGGGGAGGCTTTCTTT
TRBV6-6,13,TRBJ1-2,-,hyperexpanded,CASSYLGVDGYTF,TGTGCCAGCAGTTACTTAGGGGTCGATGGCTACACCTTC
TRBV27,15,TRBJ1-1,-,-,CASSGGRQRGGEAFF,TGTGCCAGCAGTGGCGGGAGGCAGAGGGGCGGTGAAGCTTTCTTT
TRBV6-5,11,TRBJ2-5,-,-,CASSYGETQYF,TGTGCCAGCAGTTACGGAGAGACCCAGTACTTC
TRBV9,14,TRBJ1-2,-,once,CASSVAGARRGYAF,TGTGCCAGCAGCGTAGCTGGGGCAAGGCGCGGCTACGCCTTC
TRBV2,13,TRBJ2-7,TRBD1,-,CASGTVLTYEQYF,TGTGCCAGCGGGACAGTCCTCACCTACGAGCAGTACTTC
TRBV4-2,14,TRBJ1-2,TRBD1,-,CASSQDRTGRGYTF,TGTGCCAGCAGCCAAGACCGGACAGGGCGAGGCTACACCTTC
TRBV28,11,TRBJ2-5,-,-,CASTLGETQYF,TGTGCCAGCACCTTGGGGGAGACCCAGTACTTC
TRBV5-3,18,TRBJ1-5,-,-,CARPFGQPDTYSNQPQHF,TGTGCCAGACCCTTTGGGCAGCCCGACACTTATAGCAATCAGCCCCAGCATTTT
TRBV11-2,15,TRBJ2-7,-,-,CASRGYAGQRYEQYF,TGTGCCAGCAGGGGATATGCGGGACAGCGCTACGAGCAGTACTTC
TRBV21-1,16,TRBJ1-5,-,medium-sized,CASSKWWRSSNQPQHF,TGTGCCAGCAGCAAATGGTGGAGAAGTAGCAATCAGCCCCAGCATTTT
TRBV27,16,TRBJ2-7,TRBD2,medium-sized,CASSPGDLGRSYEQYF,TGTGCCAGCAGTCCGGGGGACCTCGGGAGGTCTTACGAGCAGTACTTC
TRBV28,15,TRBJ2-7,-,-,CASSLSGRSANEQYF,TGTGCCAGCAGTTTATCGGGGCGAAGTGCGAACGAGCAGTACTTC
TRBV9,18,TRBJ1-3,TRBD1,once,CASSPHSTGTISGNTIYF,TGTGCCAGCAGCCCCCACTCGACAGGGACGATCTCTGGAAACACCATATATTTT
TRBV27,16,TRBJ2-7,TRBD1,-,CASSFLGQTLSYEQYF,TGTGCCAGCAGCTTCTTGGGACAGACTCTCTCCTACGAGCAGTACTTC
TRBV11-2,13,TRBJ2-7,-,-,CASSLGSFGEQYF,TGTGCCAGCAGCTTAGGATCTTTCGGTGAGCAGTACTTC
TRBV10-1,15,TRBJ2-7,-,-,CASSESFGVPYEQYF,TGCGCCAGCAGTGAGTCGTTTGGGGTCCCCTACGAGCAGTACTTC
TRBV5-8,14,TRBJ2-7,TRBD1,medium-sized,CASSAGQGVSEQYF,TGTGCCAGCAGCGCCGGACAGGGGGTGAGCGAGCAGTACTTC
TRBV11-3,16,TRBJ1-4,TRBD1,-,CASSRQIQGANEKLFF,TGTGCCAGCAGCCGGCAAATACAGGGGGCTAATGAAAAACTGTTTTTT
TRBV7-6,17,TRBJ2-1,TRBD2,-,CASSLGHGTSGINEQFF,TGTGCCAGCAGCTTAGGACACGGGACTAGCGGGATCAATGAGCAGTTCTTC
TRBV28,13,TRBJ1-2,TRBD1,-,CASRRQGMGGYTF,TGTGCCAGCAGACGACAGGGTATGGGGGGCTACACCTTC
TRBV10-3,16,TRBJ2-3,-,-,CAISDMEGWSTDTQYF,TGTGCCATCAGTGATATGGAAGGGTGGTCCACAGATACGCAGTATTTT
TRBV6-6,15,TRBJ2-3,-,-,CASSYGEGATDTQYF,TGTGCCAGCAGTTACGGGGAGGGGGCTACAGATACGCAGTATTTT
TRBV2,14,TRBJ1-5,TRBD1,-,CASSGTGLDQPQHF,TGTGCCAGCAGTGGGACAGGGTTGGATCAGCCCCAGCATTTT
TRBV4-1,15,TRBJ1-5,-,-,CASSPRAGSNQPQHF,TGCGCCAGCAGTCCTAGGGCGGGGTCGAATCAGCCCCAGCATTTT
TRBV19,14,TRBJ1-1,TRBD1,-,CASSARQGGTEAFF,TGTGCCAGTAGTGCCAGACAGGGGGGCACTGAAGCTTTCTTT
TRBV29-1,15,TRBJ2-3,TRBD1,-,CSVDPQGAGTDTQYF,TGCAGCGTTGACCCACAGGGGGCCGGCACAGATACGCAGTATTTT
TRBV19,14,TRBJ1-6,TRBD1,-,CASSRDSWRSPLHF,TGTGCCAGTAGTAGGGACAGTTGGCGTTCACCCCTCCACTTT
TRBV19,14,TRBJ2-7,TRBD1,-,CASRQGQAPLEQYF,TGTGCCAGTAGGCAAGGACAGGCCCCTCTCGAGCAGTACTTC
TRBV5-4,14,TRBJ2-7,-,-,CASSSSGGPYEQYF,TGTGCCAGCAGCTCGTCTGGCGGGCCCTACGAGCAGTACTTC
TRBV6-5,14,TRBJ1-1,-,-,CASSSGGVSTEAFF,TGTGCCAGCAGTTCGGGGGGGGTCTCCACTGAAGCTTTCTTT
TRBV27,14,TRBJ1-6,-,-,CASSFSGLGSPLHF,TGTGCCAGCAGTTTTAGCGGGTTAGGCTCACCCCTCCACTTT
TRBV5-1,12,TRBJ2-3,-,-,CASSLAGDTQYF,TGCGCCAGCAGCTTGGCCGGGGATACGCAGTATTTT
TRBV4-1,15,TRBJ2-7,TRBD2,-,CASSQGTSGSHEQYF,TGCGCCAGCAGCCAAGGGACTAGCGGGAGTCACGAGCAGTACTTC
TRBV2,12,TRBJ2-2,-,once,CASRLNTGELFF,TGTGCCAGCAGGTTGAACACCGGGGAGCTGTTTTTT
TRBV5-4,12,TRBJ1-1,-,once,CASSFWNTEAFF,TGTGCCAGCAGCTTTTGGAACACTGAAGCTTTCTTT
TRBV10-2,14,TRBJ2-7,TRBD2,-,CASSMTSGVYEQYF,TGCGCCAGCAGCATGACTAGCGGGGTCTACGAGCAGTACTTC
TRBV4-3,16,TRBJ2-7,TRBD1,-,CASSQDLGQIIYEQYF,TGCGCCAGCAGCCAAGATCTGGGACAGATTATCTACGAGCAGTACTTC
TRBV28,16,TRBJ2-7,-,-,CASSLPSGLYPYEQYF,TGTGCCAGCAGTTTACCATCCGGGCTCTACCCCTACGAGCAGTACTTC
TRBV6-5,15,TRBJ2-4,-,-,CASSYSVAPGSIQYF,TGTGCCAGCAGTTACTCGGTAGCCCCTGGGTCCATTCAGTACTTC
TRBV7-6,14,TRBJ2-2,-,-,CASSFLREAGELFF,TGTGCCAGCAGCTTCCTCAGGGAGGCCGGGGAGCTGTTTTTT
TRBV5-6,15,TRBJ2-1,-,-,CASSLSGYSYNEQFF,TGTGCCAGCAGCTTGAGCGGGTATTCCTACAATGAGCAGTTCTTC
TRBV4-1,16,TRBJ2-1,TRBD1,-,CASSQGWAGQGDEQFF,TGCGCCAGCAGCCAAGGTTGGGCGGGACAGGGTGATGAGCAGTTCTTC
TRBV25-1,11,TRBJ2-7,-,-,CATLSSYEQYF,TGTGCCACATTAAGCTCCTACGAGCAGTACTTC
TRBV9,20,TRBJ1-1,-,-,CASSVEAWAKAPFWNTEAFF,TGTGCCAGCAGCGTAGAGGCCTGGGCCAAGGCTCCCTTCTGGAACACTGAAGCTTTCTTT
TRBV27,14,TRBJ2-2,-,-,CASSSGQNTGELFF,TGTGCCAGCAGTTCAGGACAGAACACCGGGGAGCTGTTTTTT
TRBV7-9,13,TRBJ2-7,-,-,CASSLNGNYEQYF,TGTGCCAGCAGCTTAAACGGGAACTACGAGCAGTACTTC
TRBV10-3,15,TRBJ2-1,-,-,CAISIRDIPHNEQFF,TGTGCCATCAGCATCCGGGACATTCCCCACAATGAGCAGTTCTTC
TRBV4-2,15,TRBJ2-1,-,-,CASSQDPSSYNEQFF,TGTGCCAGCAGCCAAGATCCGAGCTCCTACAATGAGCAGTTCTTC
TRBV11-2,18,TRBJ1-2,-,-,CASSRPLSDPNLGYGYTF,TGTGCCAGCAGCAGACCCCTCTCCGACCCAAACTTGGGCTATGGCTACACCTTC
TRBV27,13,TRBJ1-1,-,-,CASRVGADTEAFF,TGTGCCAGCAGAGTGGGAGCGGACACTGAAGCTTTCTTT
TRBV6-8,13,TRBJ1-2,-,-,CASSYLGVDGYTF,TGTGCCAGCAGTTACTTAGGGGTCGATGGCTACACCTTC
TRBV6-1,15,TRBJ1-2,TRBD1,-,CASIELDRGGYGYTF,TGTGCCAGCATCGAGCTGGACAGGGGAGGCTATGGCTACACCTTC
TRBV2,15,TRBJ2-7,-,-,CASTLSGPLPYEQYF,TGTGCCAGCACGCTCTCAGGGCCACTACCTTACGAGCAGTACTTC
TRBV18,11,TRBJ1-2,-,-,CATSSLQDYTF,TGTGCCACCTCCTCGCTTCAGGACTACACCTTC
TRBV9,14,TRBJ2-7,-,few,CASSVEAVDYEQYF,TGTGCCAGCAGCGTCGAAGCGGTTGACTACGAGCAGTACTTC